The source of this TCR beta chain is a study of shared clonotypes between healthy human individuals. Whole-study findings and limits: Clonotype sharing across donors was expected to vary with sequencing depth. Estimated richness was generally greater in naive than memory subsets.

Healthy HIV-negative adults with no recent acute infections or vaccinations were recruited as donors. The data were produced by immunoSEQ multiplex PCR, yet TCRdb's version contains in-frame clones alone and is incomplete. This sample carries 1.6 million or so clones, approximately 98.5% of them seen once, and the ten largest clones take over 0.3%. To note about this clone: Its matching antigen is unknown.

The material sequenced was naive CD4+ T cells sorted from blood. Subset in this sample: CD45RA+ positively selected. This TCR was sampled from a man between 25 and 39 years old in good health.

CDR3 sequence: CASSLRGRDTGELFF. For the CDR3, the DNA is TGTGCCAGCAGTTTGCGTGGCAGGGACACCGGGGAGCTGTTTTTT. The V gene is TRBV28, the J gene TRBJ2-2; possibly TRBD1 for D (5 bases). V lost 3 bases and J 3 bases, leaving 11 bases between the germline ends. Germline CDR1 and CDR2: MDHEN and SYDVKM. CDR3 length: 15 residues.